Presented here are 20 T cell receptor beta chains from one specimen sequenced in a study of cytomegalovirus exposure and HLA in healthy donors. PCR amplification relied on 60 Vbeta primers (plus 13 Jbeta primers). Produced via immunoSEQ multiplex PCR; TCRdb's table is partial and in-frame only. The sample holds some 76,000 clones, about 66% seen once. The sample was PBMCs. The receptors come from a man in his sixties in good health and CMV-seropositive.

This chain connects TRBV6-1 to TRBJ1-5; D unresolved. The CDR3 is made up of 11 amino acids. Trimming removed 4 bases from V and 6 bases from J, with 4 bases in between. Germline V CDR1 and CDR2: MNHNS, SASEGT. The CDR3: CASSAGQPQHF. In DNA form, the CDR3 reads TGTGCCAGCAGTGCCGGTCAGCCCCAGCATTTT.

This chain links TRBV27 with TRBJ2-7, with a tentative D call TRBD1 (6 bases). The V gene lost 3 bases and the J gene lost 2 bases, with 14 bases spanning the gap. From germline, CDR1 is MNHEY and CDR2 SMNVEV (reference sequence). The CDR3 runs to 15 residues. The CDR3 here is CASSLMTGGPYEQYF. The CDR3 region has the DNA TGTGCCAGCAGTTTGATGACAGGAGGACCCTACGAGCAGTACTTC.

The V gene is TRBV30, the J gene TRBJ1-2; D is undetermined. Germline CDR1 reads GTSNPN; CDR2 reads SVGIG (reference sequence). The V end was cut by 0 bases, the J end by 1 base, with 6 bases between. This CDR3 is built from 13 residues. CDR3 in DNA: TGTGCCTGGAGTGTACAATTTAACTATGGCTACACCTTC. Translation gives CAWSVQFNYGYTF.

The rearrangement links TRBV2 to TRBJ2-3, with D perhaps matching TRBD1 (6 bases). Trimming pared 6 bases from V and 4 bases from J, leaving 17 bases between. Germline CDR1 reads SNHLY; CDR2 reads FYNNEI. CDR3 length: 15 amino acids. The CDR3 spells CASRSRGSISDTQYF. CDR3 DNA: TGTGCCAGCAGGAGCAGGGGTTCGATTTCAGATACGCAGTATTTT.

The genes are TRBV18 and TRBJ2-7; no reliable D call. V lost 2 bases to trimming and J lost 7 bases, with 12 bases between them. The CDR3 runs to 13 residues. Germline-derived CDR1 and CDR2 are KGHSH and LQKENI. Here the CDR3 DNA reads TGTGCCAGCTCACCAGTACCCGCTCGGGAGCAGTACTTC. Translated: CASSPVPAREQYF.

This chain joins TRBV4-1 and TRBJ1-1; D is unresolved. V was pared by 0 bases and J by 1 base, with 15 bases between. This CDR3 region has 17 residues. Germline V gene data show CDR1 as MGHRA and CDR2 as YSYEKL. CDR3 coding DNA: TGCGCCAGCAGCCAAGAGATGGCGGGGTTCGGGAACACTGAAGCTTTCTTT. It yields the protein CASSQEMAGFGNTEAFF.

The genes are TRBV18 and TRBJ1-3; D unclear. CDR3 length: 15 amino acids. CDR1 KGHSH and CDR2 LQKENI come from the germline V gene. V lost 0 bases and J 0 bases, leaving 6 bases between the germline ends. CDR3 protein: CASSPPGSSGNTIYF. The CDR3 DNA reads TGTGCCAGCTCACCACCAGGGAGCTCTGGAAACACCATATATTTT.

DNA of the CDR3: TGTGCCAGCAGCTGGAGGGACTCTGGGACCCAGTACTTC. Its protein is CASSWRDSGTQYF. V usage is TRBV5-4 and J usage is TRBJ2-5, with D perhaps TRBD2 (6 bases). Germline CDR1 and CDR2: SGHNT and YYREEE (reference sequence). The CDR3 sequence is 13 residues long. The V end lost 3 bases, the J end lost 7 bases, and 13 bases lay between the germline ends.

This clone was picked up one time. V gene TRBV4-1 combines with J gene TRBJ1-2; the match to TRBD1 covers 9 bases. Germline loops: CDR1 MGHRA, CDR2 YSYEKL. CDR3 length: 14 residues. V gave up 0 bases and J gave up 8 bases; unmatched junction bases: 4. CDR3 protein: CASSQEGTGYGYTF. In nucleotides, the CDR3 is TGCGCCAGCAGCCAAGAGGGGACAGGGTACGGCTACACCTTC.

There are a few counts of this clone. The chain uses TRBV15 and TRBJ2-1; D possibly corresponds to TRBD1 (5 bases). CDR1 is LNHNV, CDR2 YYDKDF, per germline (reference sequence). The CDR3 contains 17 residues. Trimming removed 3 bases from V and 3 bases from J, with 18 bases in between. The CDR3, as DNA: TGTGCCACCAGCAGCTCCATGACAGCCCAACTCTACAATGAGCAGTTCTTC. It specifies CATSSSMTAQLYNEQFF.

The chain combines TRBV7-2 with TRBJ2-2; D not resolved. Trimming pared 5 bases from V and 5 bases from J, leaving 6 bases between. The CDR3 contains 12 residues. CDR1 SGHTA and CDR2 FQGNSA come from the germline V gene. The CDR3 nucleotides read TGTGCCAGCAGCCCGTATACCGGGGAGCTGTTTTTT. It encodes CASSPYTGELFF.

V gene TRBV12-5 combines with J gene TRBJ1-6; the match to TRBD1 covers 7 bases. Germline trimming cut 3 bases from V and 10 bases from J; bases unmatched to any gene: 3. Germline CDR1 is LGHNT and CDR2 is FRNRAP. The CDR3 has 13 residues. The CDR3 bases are TGTGCTAGTGGTTTACAGGGGTGGTCACCCCTCCACTTT. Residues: CASGLQGWSPLHF.

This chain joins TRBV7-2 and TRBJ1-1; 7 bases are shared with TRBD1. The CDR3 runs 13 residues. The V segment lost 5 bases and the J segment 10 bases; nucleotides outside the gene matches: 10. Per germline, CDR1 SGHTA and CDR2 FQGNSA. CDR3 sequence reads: CASSPQAGTAAFF. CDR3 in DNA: TGTGCCAGCAGCCCCCAAGCAGGGACAGCAGCTTTCTTT. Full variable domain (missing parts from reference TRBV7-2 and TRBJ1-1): GAGVSQSPSNKVTEKGKDVELRCDPISGHTALYWYRQSLGQGLEFLIYFQGNSAPDKSGLPSDRFSAERTGGSVSTLTIQRTQQEDSAVYLCASSPQAGTAAFFGQGTRLTVV.

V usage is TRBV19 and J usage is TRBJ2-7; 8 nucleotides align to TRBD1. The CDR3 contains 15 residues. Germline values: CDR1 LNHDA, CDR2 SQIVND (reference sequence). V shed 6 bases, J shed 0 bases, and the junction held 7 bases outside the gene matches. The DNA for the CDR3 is TGTGCCAGTAGACCGGGGACAGGTCGCTCCTACGAGCAGTACTTC. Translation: CASRPGTGRSYEQYF.

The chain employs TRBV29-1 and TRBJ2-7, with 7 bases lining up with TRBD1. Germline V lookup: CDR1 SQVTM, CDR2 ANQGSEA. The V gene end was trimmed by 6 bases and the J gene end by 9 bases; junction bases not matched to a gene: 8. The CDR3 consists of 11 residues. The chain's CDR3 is CSVVTGEAQYF. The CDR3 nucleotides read TGCAGCGTGGTTACAGGGGAAGCGCAGTACTTC.

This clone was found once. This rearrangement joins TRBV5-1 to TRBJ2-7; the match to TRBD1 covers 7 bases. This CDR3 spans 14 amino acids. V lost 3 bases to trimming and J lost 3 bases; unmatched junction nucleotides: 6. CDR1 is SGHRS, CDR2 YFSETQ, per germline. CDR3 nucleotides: TGCGCCAGCAGCTCGGGACAGTCCTTCTACGAGCAGTACTTC. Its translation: CASSSGQSFYEQYF. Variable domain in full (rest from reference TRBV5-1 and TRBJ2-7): KAGVTQTPRYLIKTRGQQVTLSCSPISGHRSVSWYQQTPGQGLQFLFEYFSETQRNKGNFPGRFSGRQFSNSRSEMNVSTLELGDSALYLCASSSGQSFYEQYFGPGTRLTVT.

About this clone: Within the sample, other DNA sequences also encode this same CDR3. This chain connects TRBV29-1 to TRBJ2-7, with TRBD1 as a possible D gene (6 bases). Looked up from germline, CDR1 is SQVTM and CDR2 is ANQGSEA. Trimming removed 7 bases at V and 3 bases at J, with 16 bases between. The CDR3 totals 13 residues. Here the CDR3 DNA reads TGCAGCGCCCGACAGGCCGCGAACTACGAGCAGTACTTC. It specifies CSARQAANYEQYF.

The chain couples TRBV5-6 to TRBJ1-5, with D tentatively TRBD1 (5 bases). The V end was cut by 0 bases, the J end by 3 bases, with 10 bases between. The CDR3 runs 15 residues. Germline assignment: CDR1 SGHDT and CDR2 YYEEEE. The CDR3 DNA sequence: TGTGCCAGCAGCTTGGGACAGAGCTTCAATCAGCCCCAGCATTTT. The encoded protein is CASSLGQSFNQPQHF.

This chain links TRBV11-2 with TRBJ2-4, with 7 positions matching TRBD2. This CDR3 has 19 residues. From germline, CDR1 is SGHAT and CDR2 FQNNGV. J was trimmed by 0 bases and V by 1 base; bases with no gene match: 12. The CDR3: CASSLGERLAVSAKNIQYF. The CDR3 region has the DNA TGTGCCAGCAGCTTAGGTGAGAGACTAGCCGTCTCAGCCAAAAACATTCAGTACTTC.

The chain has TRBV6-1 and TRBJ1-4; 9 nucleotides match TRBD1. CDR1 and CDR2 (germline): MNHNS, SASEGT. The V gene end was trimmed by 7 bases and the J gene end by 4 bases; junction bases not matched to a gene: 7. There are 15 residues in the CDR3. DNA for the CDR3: TGTGCCAGCACCCCCGGGACAGGGCGTAATGAAAAACTGTTTTTT. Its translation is CASTPGTGRNEKLFF.